The 19 T cell receptor beta chains in this list originate from one sample, sequenced in a study of cytomegalovirus exposure and HLA in healthy donors (dated 2017 in TCRdb). The method was the immunoSEQ multiplex PCR assay. For the multiplex PCR, a mixture combining 60 forward primers for TCR Vbeta segments and 13 reverse primers for TCR Jbeta segments was used. TCRdb obtained this table from immuneACCESS and retained in-frame rearrangements with V and J assigned. These tables miss some clones; where compared with another copy, unresolved V genes account for less than half of the shortfall, and the remainder is unexplained. Counted in this sample were around 94,000 clones; about three fifths of them appeared once. About 4.5% of the sample is held by the ten biggest clonotypes. Sequencing input: PBMCs. These receptors were collected from a human donor in good health.

V and J are TRBV5-6 and TRBJ1-1; 7 positions agree with TRBD1. This CDR3 comprises 13 residues. CDR1 is SGHDT, CDR2 YYEEEE, per germline. V lost 5 bases to trimming and J lost 1 base; unmatched junction nucleotides: 2. The CDR3 reads CASRRTGNTEAFF. As DNA, the CDR3 is TGTGCCAGCAGGAGGACAGGGAACACTGAAGCTTTCTTT.

The chain employs TRBV7-3 and TRBJ2-3; tentatively, D is TRBD1 (6 bases). V lost 3 bases and J lost 6, with 16 bases in between. Germline CDR1 and CDR2: SGHTA and FQGTGA. The CDR3 is made up of 15 amino acids. The CDR3 nucleotides are TGTGCCAGCAGCTTCGGGGCAGGGGCCGGGGATACGCAGTATTTT. Translated: CASSFGAGAGDTQYF.

This clone was counted a single time. This chain connects TRBV5-1 to TRBJ2-5; 11 bases are a match to TRBD2. This CDR3 is 14 amino acids long. The germline V gene encodes CDR1 SGHRS and CDR2 YFSETQ. J gave up 4 bases and V 4 bases, and 3 bases lay outside the gene matches. The DNA of the CDR3 is TGCGCCAGCAGCCCTGGACTAGCGGGAGAGACCCAGTACTTC. It specifies CASSPGLAGETQYF.

This sequence joins TRBV6-1 and TRBJ2-1; TRBD2 matches at 10 bases. This CDR3 has 18 residues. Trimming took 2 bases from V and 7 from J; bases not matched to a gene: 14. Germline values: CDR1 MNHNS, CDR2 SASEGT. DNA of the CDR3: TGTGCCAGCAGTGAATCCAACCGACCTAGCGGGAGTCGGAATGAGCAGTTCTTC. It is translated as CASSESNRPSGSRNEQFF.

The chain joins TRBV10-3 to TRBJ2-5; possibly TRBD1 for D (6 bases). V was pared by 2 bases and J by 5 bases, with 15 bases between. Germline V gene lookup returns CDR1 ENHRY and CDR2 SYGVKD. This CDR3 comprises 15 residues. In DNA form, the CDR3 reads TGTGCCATCAGTGAGCTGGCAGGGGAATCGGAGACCCAGTACTTC. This codes for CAISELAGESETQYF.

The chain has TRBV7-8 and TRBJ1-1; D ambiguous. CDR3 size: 14 residues. V lost 5 bases and J 3 bases, leaving 13 bases between the germline ends. The germline V gene encodes CDR1 SGHVS and CDR2 FQNEAQ. The CDR3 protein is CASSQMEAYTEAFF. The CDR3 DNA reads as TGTGCCAGCAGCCAGATGGAGGCCTACACTGAAGCTTTCTTT.

This clone was counted a few times. V gene TRBV27 combines with J gene TRBJ2-1; D is unclear. Trimming left V 0 bases short and J 6 bases short, with 15 bases between. Per the germline V gene, CDR1 is MNHEY and CDR2 is SMNVEV (reference sequence). The CDR3 consists of 16 residues. The CDR3 bases are TGTGCCAGCAGTTTATCGTGGAGCAATACCCTCAATGAGCAGTTCTTC. This encodes CASSLSWSNTLNEQFF.

This clone occurred a few times. The gene calls are TRBV27 and TRBJ2-3; 11 bases align to TRBD2. The V gene's germline CDR1 is MNHEY and CDR2 SMNVEV (reference sequence). The CDR3 runs 19 residues. J was trimmed by 5 bases and V by 3 bases; bases with no gene match: 16. CDR3 loop: CASSLSGAALAGVLDTQYF. The CDR3 region has the DNA TGTGCCAGCAGTTTGTCAGGGGCCGCACTAGCGGGAGTCCTAGATACGCAGTATTTT.

This chain uses TRBV5-5 with TRBJ2-2; D possibly corresponds to TRBD1 (5 bases). The CDR3 sequence is 16 residues long. V was clipped by 3 bases and J by 1 base, with 13 bases between them. The germline V gene has CDR1 SGHKS and CDR2 YYEKEE (reference sequence). The CDR3 DNA is TGTGCCAGCAGCTCACTTCGGACATTGAACACCGGGGAGCTGTTTTTT. This translates into CASSSLRTLNTGELFF.

V is TRBV29-1 and J is TRBJ2-2; D remains unclear. With 0 bases removed from V and 4 bases from J, the gap between germline ends came to 12 bases. There are 15 residues in the CDR3. CDR1 is SQVTM and CDR2 is ANQGSEA in the germline V gene. CDR3 bases: TGCAGCGTTGAAGATCGTAGACACCCCACCGGGGAGCTGTTTTTT. It encodes CSVEDRRHPTGELFF.

The CDR3: CSVDTWELAGGNEQFF. CDR3 coding DNA: TGCAGCGTTGACACCTGGGAACTAGCGGGGGGAAATGAGCAGTTCTTC. The V and J genes are TRBV29-1 and TRBJ2-1; 12 bases map to TRBD2. The germline gives CDR1 SQVTM, CDR2 ANQGSEA. V lost 3 bases and J lost 7; bases outside the gene matches: 10. The CDR3 loop spans 16 amino acids.

The chain joins TRBV6-5 to TRBJ1-2; D is possibly TRBD1 (6 bases). The V gene lost 5 bases and the J gene lost 5 bases, with 18 bases spanning the gap. The CDR3 has 15 residues. Germline V CDR1 and CDR2: MNHEY, SVGAGI. CDR3 protein: CASSTGQTHPYGYTF. The CDR3 DNA is TGTGCCAGCAGTACCGGACAGACTCATCCTTATGGCTACACCTTC.

This chain uses TRBV27 with TRBJ2-3, with TRBD2 identical over 10 bases. The V gene end was trimmed by 3 bases and the J gene end by 7 bases; junction bases not matched to a gene: 16. The CDR3 totals 18 residues. CDR1 is MNHEY and CDR2 is SMNVEV in the germline V gene (reference sequence). CDR3 sequence (DNA): TGTGCCAGCAGTTTGACAGGAATTTTAGCGGGAGGCCGGTATACGCAGTATTTT. Amino acids: CASSLTGILAGGRYTQYF.

V and J are TRBV7-2 and TRBJ2-7; 10 nucleotides line up with TRBD1. The CDR3 has 14 amino acids. Trimming removed 1 base from V and 3 bases from J; junction bases left unmatched: 0. CDR1 and CDR2 (germline): SGHTA, FQGNSA. The CDR3 nucleotides are TGTGCCAGCAGCTTAGGGGACAGGGGCTACGAGCAGTACTTC. It is translated as CASSLGDRGYEQYF. The whole variable domain, remainder taken from reference TRBV7-2 and TRBJ2-7, is GAGVSQSPSNKVTEKGKDVELRCDPISGHTALYWYRQSLGQGLEFLIYFQGNSAPDKSGLPSDRFSAERTGGSVSTLTIQRTQQEDSAVYLCASSLGDRGYEQYFGPGTRLTVT.

The chain joins TRBV29-1 to TRBJ2-5; D is possibly TRBD2 (6 bases). Germline lookup yields CDR1 SQVTM and CDR2 ANQGSEA. The CDR3 sequence is 12 residues long. V was trimmed by 6 bases and J by 4 bases, leaving 12 bases between them. In nucleotides, the CDR3 is TGCAGCGTCGAGCGAGCGGGAGAGACCCAGTACTTC. Translation gives CSVERAGETQYF.

The chain couples TRBV27 to TRBJ1-5; D may be TRBD1 (6 bases). V was trimmed by 5 bases and J by 4 bases, leaving 9 bases between them. CDR1 and CDR2 (germline): MNHEY, SMNVEV (reference sequence). The CDR3 runs to 13 residues. The chain's CDR3 is CASSLGTNQPQHF. The DNA of the CDR3 is TGTGCCAGCAGTCTCGGGACAAATCAGCCCCAGCATTTT.

The chain recombines TRBV7-6 with TRBJ2-2; D might be TRBD1 (5 bases). Germline V CDR1 and CDR2: SGHVS, FNYEAQ. This CDR3 has 17 amino acids. The V end was cut by 5 bases, the J end by 4 bases, with 20 bases between. CDR3 bases: TGTGCCAGCAGCCCTGCCCTCGGACAAAAAGGCACCGGGGAGCTGTTTTTT. Translation: CASSPALGQKGTGELFF.

V gene TRBV11-2 combines with J gene TRBJ2-5; TRBD2 matches at 10 bases. Trimming cost V 7 bases and J 1 base; bases outside gene matches: 9. This CDR3 contains 16 residues. Germline V gene lookup returns CDR1 SGHAT and CDR2 FQNNGV. CDR3: CASTRGLAELQETQYF. The CDR3 DNA reads as TGTGCCAGCACCAGAGGACTAGCGGAACTCCAAGAGACCCAGTACTTC.

V and J are TRBV14 and TRBJ2-5; 7 bases agree with TRBD1. V lost 2 bases, J lost 5 bases, and 5 bases stayed unmatched. The CDR3 totals 14 residues. The V gene's germline CDR1 is SGHDN and CDR2 FVKESK. The CDR3 DNA sequence: TGTGCCAGCAGCCAAACAGGGGTTTGGGAGACCCAGTACTTC. Its translation is CASSQTGVWETQYF.